This T cell receptor (beta chain) was captured in a study of cytomegalovirus exposure and HLA in healthy donors. PCR used 60 Vbeta primers and 13 Jbeta primers. Sequenced by immunoSEQ multiplex PCR; TCRdb stores in-frame clones only, minus some. Of roughly 100,000 clones listed, 75% to 90% are singletons. The clonotype originates from a man in his thirties or forties in good health and CMV-seronegative. Sequenced material: PBMCs.

The CDR3 reads CASSPELETQYF. CDR3 in DNA: TGTGCCAGCTCACCAGAACTCGAGACCCAGTACTTC. This chain links TRBV18 with TRBJ2-5; D gene ambiguous. Germline V gene data show CDR1 as KGHSH and CDR2 as LQKENI. This CDR3 region has 12 residues. V was shortened by 2 bases and J by 5 bases, with 6 bases between the two germline ends.